The present entry profiles one T cell receptor (beta chain) with its context. Sequencing used immunoSEQ multiplex PCR; TCRdb keeps in-frame clones, though not all of them. Of 25,000 to 30,000 clones in the sample, 76% were seen once. The data derive from a study of neoadjuvant nivolumab and ipilimumab in lung cancer. The CDR3 contains 14 residues. Germline V gene lookup returns CDR1 SGHTA and CDR2 FQGNSA. The V and J ends lost 0 bases and 4 bases respectively, with 7 bases between them. Sample: tumor tissue, taken after neoadjuvant nivolumab, alone or with ipilimumab, at or shortly before surgery. The receptor was isolated from an adult with non-small cell lung cancer. V is TRBV7-2 and J is TRBJ1-5; D might be TRBD1 (5 bases). In DNA, the CDR3 is TGTGCCAGCAGCTTAGCCGGGGCGAATCAGCCCCAGCATTTT. Residues: CASSLAGANQPQHF.